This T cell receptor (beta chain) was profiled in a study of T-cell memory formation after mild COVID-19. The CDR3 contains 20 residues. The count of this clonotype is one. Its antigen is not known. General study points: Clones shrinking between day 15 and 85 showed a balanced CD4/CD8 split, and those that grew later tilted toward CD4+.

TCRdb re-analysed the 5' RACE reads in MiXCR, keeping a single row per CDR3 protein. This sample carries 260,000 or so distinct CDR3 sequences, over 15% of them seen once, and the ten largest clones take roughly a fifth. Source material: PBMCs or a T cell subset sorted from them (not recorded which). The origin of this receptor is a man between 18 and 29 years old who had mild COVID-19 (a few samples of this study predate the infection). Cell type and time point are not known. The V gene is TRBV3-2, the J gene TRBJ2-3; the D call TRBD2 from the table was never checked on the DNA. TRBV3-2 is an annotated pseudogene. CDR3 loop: CASSQLRLSKRGGRPDTQYF. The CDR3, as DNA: TGTGCCAGCAGCCAACTCAGACTCTCAAAGCGGGGGGGAAGACCAGATACGCAGTATTTT.